These 24 T cell receptor beta chains were all obtained from the same sample, sequenced in a study of blood T cell repertoires in COVID-19. Produced via immunoSEQ multiplex PCR; TCRdb's table is partial and in-frame only. The data hold hundreds of thousands of clones, with over 75% observed a single time. Sequencing used PBMCs or T cells enriched from blood (not recorded which). The receptors were gathered from a woman between 45 and 60 years old with acute COVID-19.

The V and J genes are TRBV10-3 and TRBJ2-1; 8 positions agree with TRBD1. CDR1 and CDR2 from the germline V gene are ENHRY and SYGVKD. The CDR3 loop spans 13 amino acids. J was trimmed by 8 bases and V by 8 bases; bases with no gene match: 8. The CDR3 region has the DNA TGTGCCATCGTTGGACAGGGCGAGGATGAGCAGTTCTTC. It yields the protein CAIVGQGEDEQFF.

The chain uses TRBV10-1 and TRBJ2-5; possible D gene TRBD1, 5 bases. The V end lost 3 bases, the J end lost 0 bases, and 11 bases lay between the germline ends. Germline loops: CDR1 WNHNN, CDR2 SYGVQD (reference sequence). The CDR3 is 15 residues long. The CDR3 nucleotides are TGCGCCAGCAGTGATGGACAAAGGTACCAAGAGACCCAGTACTTC. It specifies CASSDGQRYQETQYF.

V and J are TRBV2 and TRBJ2-5, with D hard to call. Germline assignment: CDR1 SNHLY and CDR2 FYNNEI. The V and J ends lost 6 bases and 1 base respectively, with 6 bases between them. The CDR3 consists of 12 residues. The CDR3 region is CASRDTQETQYF. The CDR3 coding sequence is TGTGCCAGCAGAGACACCCAAGAGACCCAGTACTTC.

The gene calls are TRBV6-5 and TRBJ1-5; 7 positions match TRBD1. The germline V gene has CDR1 MNHEY and CDR2 SVGAGI. V shed 5 bases, J shed 0 bases, and the junction held 4 bases outside the gene matches. This CDR3 comprises 15 residues. In nucleotides, the CDR3 is TGTGCCAGCAGTAGACAGGGAGATAGCAATCAGCCCCAGCATTTT. Amino acid sequence: CASSRQGDSNQPQHF.

This clone showed up just once. The V gene is TRBV9, the J gene TRBJ1-6; tentative D call: TRBD1 (5 bases). This CDR3 contains 16 residues. Trimming cost V 2 bases and J 4 bases, with 13 bases left between them. Germline values: CDR1 SGDLS, CDR2 YYNGEE. CDR3 loop: CASSVDLGQYNSPLHF. CDR3 coding DNA: TGTGCCAGCAGCGTGGATCTAGGACAATATAATTCACCCCTCCACTTT.

This rearrangement joins TRBV3-1 (or the pseudogene TRBV3-2) to TRBJ1-1; weak D call: TRBD1 (6 bases). The CDR3 extends over 18 amino acids. V lost 4 bases to trimming and J lost 0 bases, with 21 bases between them. Germline CDR1 LGHDT, CDR2 YNNKEL (reference sequence). DNA for the CDR3: TGTGCCAGCAGCCCAAAGGAGGGGGGGTCAAAAATGAACACTGAAGCTTTCTTT. It yields the protein CASSPKEGGSKMNTEAFF.

The chain recombines TRBV7-9 with TRBJ2-7; D gene ambiguous. V gave up 5 bases and J gave up 2 bases, with 13 bases separating them. This CDR3 comprises 14 residues. Germline CDR1 is SEHNR and CDR2 is FQNEAQ (reference sequence). CDR3 in amino acids: CASSPRRGTYEQYF. CDR3 DNA sequence: TGTGCCAGCAGCCCCCGGCGAGGAACCTACGAGCAGTACTTC. The whole variable domain, filled in from reference TRBV7-9 and TRBJ2-7, reads DTGVSQNPRHKITKRGQNVTFRCDPISEHNRLYWYRQTLGQGPEFLTYFQNEAQLEKSRLLSDRFSAERPKGSFSTLEIQRTEQGDSAMYLCASSPRRGTYEQYFGPGTRLTVT.

The chain carries TRBV10-3 and TRBJ1-6; weak D call: TRBD1 (5 bases). Trimming took off 6 bases at V and 3 bases at J, with 9 bases between the two ends. Germline CDR1 is ENHRY and CDR2 is SYGVKD. The CDR3 extends over 14 amino acids. The CDR3 reads CAIRTASYNSPLHF. CDR3 coding DNA: TGTGCCATCAGGACAGCTAGCTATAATTCACCCCTCCACTTT.

This clone came up once. The gene calls are TRBV6-1 and TRBJ1-3, with a weak D call TRBD1 (6 bases). Germline V gene lookup returns CDR1 MNHNS and CDR2 SASEGT. Trimming removed 0 bases from V and 3 bases from J, with 9 bases in between. The CDR3 is 15 amino acids. This CDR3 is CASSEARTVGNTIYF. CDR3 nucleotides: TGTGCCAGCAGTGAAGCTCGGACAGTTGGAAACACCATATATTTT.

This clone was seen a handful of times. This chain joins TRBV1 and TRBJ1-2. TRBV1 is designated a pseudogene. The CDR3 runs 16 residues. CDR3 DNA: TGCACCAGCAGCCAAGATCGTAGCGGTGGGCGTGGAGGCTACACCTTC. Translating it yields CTSSQDRSGGRGGYTF.

The chain links TRBV19 to TRBJ1-2; 8 nucleotides align to TRBD1. V dropped 7 bases and J dropped 5; count of bases not matched to a gene: 9. The CDR3 loop spans 14 amino acids. Germline CDR1 LNHDA, CDR2 SQIVND (reference sequence). The CDR3 DNA reads TGTGCCAGTATCGGGACAGGCGTGACGTATGGCTACACCTTC. Translation: CASIGTGVTYGYTF.

The V call is TRBV3-1 (or the pseudogene TRBV3-2), the J call TRBJ1-1; 7 bases line up with TRBD1. This CDR3 is 13 amino acids long. CDR1 is LGHDT and CDR2 is YNNKEL in the germline V gene (reference sequence). V shed 4 bases and J 9 bases; nucleotides not matched to a gene: 8. The CDR3 DNA follows: TGTGCCAGCAGCCGGGACAGATTGGGGAAAGCTTTCTTT. Protein: CASSRDRLGKAFF.

The DNA for the CDR3 is TGTGCCACCAGTGACAACAGACAGGGAATCGATGAGCAGTTCTTC. It is translated as CATSDNRQGIDEQFF. The chain couples TRBV24-1 to TRBJ2-1, with 7 bases matching TRBD1. The trim removed 4 bases at V and 8 bases at J, leaving 10 bases unmatched. The CDR3 has 15 residues. The V gene's germline CDR1 is KGHDR and CDR2 SFDVKD.

The chain recombines TRBV28 with TRBJ1-1; D call uncertain. The CDR3 is made up of 14 amino acids. The germline CDR1 and CDR2 sequences are MDHEN and SYDVKM. V was shortened by 6 bases and J by 1 base, with 12 bases between the two germline ends. The chain's CDR3 is CASSSFASNTEAFF. The CDR3 DNA is TGTGCCAGCAGCTCTTTCGCGTCGAACACTGAAGCTTTCTTT.

This chain joins TRBV30 and TRBJ1-6, with TRBD1 matching 7 bases. Germline values: CDR1 GTSNPN, CDR2 SVGIG (reference sequence). The CDR3 is made up of 13 amino acids. The V segment lost 3 bases and the J segment 10 bases; nucleotides outside the gene matches: 6. This CDR3 is CAWRYDRESPLHF. The CDR3 bases are TGTGCCTGGAGATACGACAGGGAATCACCCCTCCACTTT.

The V gene is TRBV10-2, the J gene TRBJ2-1; D unresolved. The CDR3 is made up of 13 amino acids. V dropped 3 bases and J dropped 2 bases, with 5 bases sitting between them. Germline CDR1 reads WSHSY; CDR2 reads SAAADI. The CDR3 spells CASSDRAYNEQFF. The CDR3 DNA reads TGCGCCAGCAGTGACCGGGCCTACAATGAGCAGTTCTTC.

CDR3 region: CASRQLGQINYGYTF. CDR3 coding DNA: TGTGCCAGTAGGCAACTGGGACAGATTAACTATGGCTACACCTTC. The V gene is TRBV19, the J gene TRBJ1-2; 7 bases agree with TRBD1. This CDR3 is built from 15 residues. J gave up 1 base and V 6 bases, and 8 bases lay outside the gene matches. Germline assignment: CDR1 LNHDA and CDR2 SQIVND (reference sequence).

The CDR3 sequence is CASSLITGGSHTQYF. For the CDR3, the DNA is TGCGCCAGCAGCCTTATCACAGGGGGCAGCCATACGCAGTATTTT. The gene calls are TRBV5-1 and TRBJ2-3; 9 nucleotides line up with TRBD1. Germline trimming cut 4 bases from V and 7 bases from J; bases unmatched to any gene: 10. The germline V gene encodes CDR1 SGHRS and CDR2 YFSETQ. CDR3 length equals 15 residues.

V and J are TRBV6-2 or TRBV6-3 and TRBJ2-2; D might be TRBD1 (5 bases). V was cut by 5 bases and J by 1 base, with 11 bases left in between. The germline gives CDR1 MNHEY, CDR2 SVGEGT. This CDR3 has 15 residues. CDR3 sequence: CASSKGRGNTGELFF. CDR3 coding DNA: TGTGCCAGCAGTAAGGGGCGAGGGAACACCGGGGAGCTGTTTTTT.

The J gene is TRBJ1-1, the V gene TRBV20-1; no clear D. Trimming removed 6 bases at V and 1 base at J, with 3 bases between. The CDR3 length is 10 residues. Germline CDR1 reads DFQATT; CDR2 reads SNEGSKA (reference sequence). This CDR3 is CSARNTEAFF. CDR3 bases: TGCAGTGCCCGGAACACTGAAGCTTTCTTT.

The V gene is TRBV10-3, the J gene TRBJ1-2; 8 positions match TRBD1. The CDR3 extends over 16 amino acids. Unmatched junction bases numbered 11, after V lost 6 bases and J lost 2 bases. Germline CDR1 reads ENHRY; CDR2 reads SYGVKD. The CDR3 nucleotides are TGTGCCATCAGGGCCCCGGACAGGGAGACCAACTATGGCTACACCTTC. Its translation is CAIRAPDRETNYGYTF.

This clone was seen a single time. V is TRBV14 and J is TRBJ1-1, with D possibly matching TRBD1 (6 bases). The V gene's germline CDR1 is SGHDN and CDR2 FVKESK. There are 14 residues in the CDR3. V shed 4 bases and J shed 4 bases, with 13 bases lying between them. The CDR3 bases are TGTGCCAGCAGCCCAAGTAGGGGGTTCACTGAAGCTTTCTTT. As protein: CASSPSRGFTEAFF.

J is TRBJ1-5 and V is TRBV6-5; D gene unclear. V lost 6 bases and J 4 bases, leaving 7 bases between the germline ends. Looked up from germline, CDR1 is MNHEY and CDR2 is SVGAGI. CDR3 length: 12 amino acids. This CDR3 reads CASSRLNQPQHF. Written as DNA, the CDR3 is TGTGCCAGCAGCAGGCTTAATCAGCCCCAGCATTTT.

The chain carries TRBV5-1 and TRBJ2-3, with 9 bases that match TRBD1. Per germline, CDR1 SGHRS and CDR2 YFSETQ. Trimming took 4 bases from V and 6 from J; bases not matched to a gene: 9. CDR3 length: 15 amino acids. The CDR3 bases are TGCGCCAGCAGCATTCCGGGACAGGGTCTTGATACGCAGTATTTT. This gives the protein CASSIPGQGLDTQYF.